The rows below give T cell receptor beta chains drawn from one sample of a study of shared clonotypes between healthy human individuals. Using immunoSEQ multiplex PCR, the repertoire was profiled, and TCRdb retains in-frame clones only, with some absent. The table lists approximately 500,000 clones, 79% of them singletons. Sequenced: PBMCs. These receptors originate from a woman aged 40 to 50 in good health. Some clones in this sample may be carry-over from other donors' samples. The CDR3 runs from the conserved cysteine through the conserved F or W. Each record gives: J gene, D gene, V gene, CDR3 protein. The D gene is left open where the match is weak.

>TRBJ2-2|TRBD2|TRBV5-4
CASSLDSGSNTGELFF
>TRBJ2-7|TRBD2|TRBV11-2
CASVRGLAGVSYEQYF
>TRBJ2-3|TRBD1|TRBV5-1
CASSPGQGGTDTQYF
>TRBJ2-3|NA|TRBV28
CASSLHGLTDTQYF
>TRBJ2-3|NA|TRBV15
CATSRAGSTDTQYF
>TRBJ1-6|NA|TRBV19
CATSSGDRHYNSPLHF
>TRBJ1-5|NA|TRBV2
CASGPGFANQPQHF
>TRBJ1-3|NA|TRBV19
CASSMRSSGNTIYF
>TRBJ1-2|NA|TRBV27
CASSRPPPGTHGYTF
>TRBJ1-3|NA|TRBV30
CAWSDLTPASSGNTIYF
>NA|NA|TRBV7-8
CASSQGGPRDEQYF
>TRBJ1-2|NA|TRBV9
CASSTGTRPGYANYGYTF